Following are 4 T cell receptor beta chains from one sample sequenced in a study of CD8 T cells in ankylosing spondylitis (TCRdb year 2017). The paper as a whole reports these results and caveats: Blood from ankylosing spondylitis patients appeared to be characterized by a TCR beta motif made up of under ten highly homologous amino acid variants.

These receptors' antigens are unknown. The library was generated by 5' RACE. The sample was run on an Illumina HiSeq 2500. The raw public reads went through TCRdb reprocessing: fastp at Q25, MiXCR clone calling, in-frame beta chains kept. Every entry covers one CDR3 protein and lists the most common genes and DNA from its rows. The sample yields about 800,000 distinct CDR3 sequences; about 12% were counted once. The ten largest clonotypes hold just over 0.5% of the sample. The sequencing sample was made of blood, either unsorted or a sorted T cell fraction (not recorded which). Receptors were obtained from a male donor with ankylosing spondylitis.

This clonotype was counted only a few times. The chain uses TRBV5-1 and TRBJ1-6, with D possibly matching TRBD1 (5 bases). Germline values: CDR1 SGHRS, CDR2 YFSETQ. Trimming removed 2 bases at V and 9 bases at J, with 21 bases between. The CDR3 has 17 residues. The CDR3 sequence: CASSFPGVTGLTSPLHF. The CDR3 DNA follows: TGCGCCAGCAGCTTTCCGGGGGTTACCGGTCTTACTTCACCCCTCCACTTT.

This clonotype was found a few times. This chain connects TRBV5-1 to TRBJ1-2; a possible D gene is TRBD1 (5 bases). The CDR3 runs to 15 residues. CDR1 SGHRS and CDR2 YFSETQ come from the germline V gene. The V and J ends lost 4 bases and 5 bases respectively, with 18 bases between them. The CDR3 loop is CASSREPGTDYGYTF. CDR3 DNA sequence: TGCGCCAGCAGCCGGGAACCCGGGACGGATTATGGCTACACCTTC.

This clonotype was observed a handful of times. The chain's CDR3 is CSASYRGPEFF. The CDR3 DNA reads TGCAGTGCTAGTTACAGGGGGCCTGAGTTCTTC. The V and J genes are TRBV20-1 and TRBJ2-1; 9 nucleotides agree with TRBD1. This CDR3 contains 11 residues. The trim removed 3 bases at V and 14 bases at J, leaving 5 bases unmatched. Germline loops: CDR1 DFQATT, CDR2 SNEGSKA (reference sequence).

The rearrangement uses TRBV20-1 and TRBJ2-4; D unresolved. The CDR3 loop spans 16 amino acids. V was clipped by 1 base and J by 2 bases, with 15 bases between them. Germline V lookup: CDR1 DFQATT, CDR2 SNEGSKA (reference sequence). The DNA of the CDR3 is TGCAGTGCTAGAGCCCCACTAATCCAGTCCAAAAACATTCAGTACTTC. It specifies CSARAPLIQSKNIQYF.